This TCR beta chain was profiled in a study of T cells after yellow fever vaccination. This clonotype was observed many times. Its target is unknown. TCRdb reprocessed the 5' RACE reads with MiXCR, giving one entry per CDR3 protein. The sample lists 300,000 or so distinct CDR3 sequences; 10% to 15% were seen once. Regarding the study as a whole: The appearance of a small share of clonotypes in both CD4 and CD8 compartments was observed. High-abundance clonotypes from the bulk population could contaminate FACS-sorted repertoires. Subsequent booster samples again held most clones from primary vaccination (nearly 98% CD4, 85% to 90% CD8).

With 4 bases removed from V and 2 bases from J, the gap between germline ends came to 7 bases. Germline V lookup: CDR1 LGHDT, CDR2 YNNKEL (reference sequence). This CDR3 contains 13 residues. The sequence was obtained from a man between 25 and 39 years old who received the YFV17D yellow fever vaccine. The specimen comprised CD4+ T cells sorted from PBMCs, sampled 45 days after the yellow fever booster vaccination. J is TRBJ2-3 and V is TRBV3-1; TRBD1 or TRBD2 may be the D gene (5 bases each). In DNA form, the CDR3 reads TGTGCCAGCAGCCCTGGGACCACAGATACGCAGTATTTT. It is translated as CASSPGTTDTQYF.